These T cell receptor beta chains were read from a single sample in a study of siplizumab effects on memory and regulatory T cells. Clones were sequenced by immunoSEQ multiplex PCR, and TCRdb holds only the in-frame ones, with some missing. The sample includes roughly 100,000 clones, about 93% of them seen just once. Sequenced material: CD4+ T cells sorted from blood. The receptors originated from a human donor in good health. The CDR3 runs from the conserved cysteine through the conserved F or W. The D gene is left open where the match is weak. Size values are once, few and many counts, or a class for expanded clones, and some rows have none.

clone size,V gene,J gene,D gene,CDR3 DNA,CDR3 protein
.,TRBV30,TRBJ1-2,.,TGTGCCTGGAGTATCTCAGCTTACTATGGCTACACCTTC,CAWSISAYYGYTF
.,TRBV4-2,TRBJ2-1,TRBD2,TGTGCCAGCAGCCAAGAAAACGGGAGGGTTTACAATGAGCAGTTCTTC,CASSQENGRVYNEQFF
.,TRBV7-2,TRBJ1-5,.,TGTGCCAGCAGCTTAGTCCCCAGCGATCAGCCCCAGCATTTT,CASSLVPSDQPQHF
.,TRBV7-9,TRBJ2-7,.,TGTGCCAGCAGCTTAGAGGCTAGCGCCTTTACCCCCTACGAGCAGTACTTC,CASSLEASAFTPYEQYF
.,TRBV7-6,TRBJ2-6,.,TGTGCCAGCAGCTTAAAACCAGGGACCGGGGCCAACGTCCTGACTTTC,CASSLKPGTGANVLTF
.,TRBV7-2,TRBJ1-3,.,TGTGCCAGCAGCTTAGACGGGGGTTTAAGGAGATTTTATTTT,CASSLDGGLRRFYF
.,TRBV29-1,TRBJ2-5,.,TGCAGCGCCAACTCGGGATTCCAAGAGACCCAGTACTTC,CSANSGFQETQYF
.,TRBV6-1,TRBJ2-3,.,TGTGCCAGTGCTAGATCGGGGGTCACAGATACGCAGTATTTT,CASARSGVTDTQYF
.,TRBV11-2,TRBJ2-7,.,TGTGCCAGCAGCTTATTACGGGGTTTAAGCGCCTACGAGCAGTACTTC,CASSLLRGLSAYEQYF
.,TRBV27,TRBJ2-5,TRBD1,TGTGCCAGCAGTACCAGGGGGCGTTGGGAGACCCAGTACTTC,CASSTRGRWETQYF
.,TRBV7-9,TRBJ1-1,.,TGTGCCAGCAGCTTGAGAGGACTTGGGCCTATGAACACTGAAGCTTTCTTT,CASSLRGLGPMNTEAFF
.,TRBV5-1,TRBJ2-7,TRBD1,TGCGCCAGCAGCTGGGGGACAGGGAACTCCTACGAGCAGTACTTC,CASSWGTGNSYEQYF
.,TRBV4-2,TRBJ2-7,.,TGTGCCAGCAGCTTGGAATGGCCCGGTACCTACGAGCAGTACTTC,CASSLEWPGTYEQYF
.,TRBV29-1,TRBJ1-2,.,TGCAGCGTTGATGCCGTGTATACGAGCTACACCTTC,CSVDAVYTSYTF
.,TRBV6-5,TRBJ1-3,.,TGTGCCAGCGCAGCTGACTCGGGGGGCAACACCATATATTTT,CASAADSGGNTIYF
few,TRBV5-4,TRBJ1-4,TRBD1,TGTGCCAGCAGCCCGACCGGGACAGGGAATGAAAAACTGTTTTTT,CASSPTGTGNEKLFF
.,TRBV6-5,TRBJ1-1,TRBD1,TGTGCCAGCACCCTACAGGGGGCGCCGGGAACTGAAGCTTTCTTT,CASTLQGAPGTEAFF
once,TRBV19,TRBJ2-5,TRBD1,TGTGCCAGTAGTAGGGGACAGGCTCGGGAGACCCAGTACTTC,CASSRGQARETQYF
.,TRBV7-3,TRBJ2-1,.,TGTGCCAGCAGCCCCGGACCCTACAATGAGCAGTTCTTC,CASSPGPYNEQFF
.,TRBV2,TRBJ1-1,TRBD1,TGTGCCAGCAGTCTAAATGGACAGGGTAACACTGAAGCTTTCTTT,CASSLNGQGNTEAFF
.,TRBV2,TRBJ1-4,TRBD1,TGTGCCAGCAGTCCGACAGGGGCAACTAATGAAAAACTGTTTTTT,CASSPTGATNEKLFF
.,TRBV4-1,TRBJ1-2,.,TGCGCCAGCAGCCAAGATTCGTCCGGGGGGGCTAACTATGGCTACACCTTC,CASSQDSSGGANYGYTF
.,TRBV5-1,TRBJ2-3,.,TGCGCCAGCAGCTTGGGGAGACAGCCGGTGATCGCAGATACGCAGTATTTT,CASSLGRQPVIADTQYF
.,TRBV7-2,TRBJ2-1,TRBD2,TGTGCCAGCAGCTTAGCGTCGTGGGAGGGTCGGAATGAGCAGTTCTTC,CASSLASWEGRNEQFF
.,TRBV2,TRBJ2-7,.,TGTGCCAGCAGTGGGGAGACGGCTAATCGGCAGTACTTC,CASSGETANRQYF
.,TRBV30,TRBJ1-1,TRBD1,TGTGCCTACACCCGACAGGGATCGAACACTGAAGCTTTCTTT,CAYTRQGSNTEAFF
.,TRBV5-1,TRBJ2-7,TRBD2,TGCGCCAGCAGCTCAAAGCCAGCGGGGCGTCCCTACGAGCAGTACTTC,CASSSKPAGRPYEQYF
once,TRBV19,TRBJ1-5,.,TGTGCCAGTAGTATGGGCCAGGGTTATCAGCCCCAGCATTTT,CASSMGQGYQPQHF
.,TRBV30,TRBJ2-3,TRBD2,TGTATGGGGACTAGCGGGATCACAGATACGCAGTATTTT,CMGTSGITDTQYF
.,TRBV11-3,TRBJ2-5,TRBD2,TGTGCCAGCAGCTCGGGACTAGCGGTCCCGGCACAAGAGACCCAGTACTTC,CASSSGLAVPAQETQYF
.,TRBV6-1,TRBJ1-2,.,TGTGCCAGCAGTGGGGTACCCAGGCCCGACTATGGCTACACCTTC,CASSGVPRPDYGYTF
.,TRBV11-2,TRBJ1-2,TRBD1,TGTGCCAGCAGCTCTACGGGGACAGGGACCTATGGCTACACCTTC,CASSSTGTGTYGYTF
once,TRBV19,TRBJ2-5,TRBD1,TGTGCCAGTAGTGGGACAGCAAAAGAGACCCAGTACTTC,CASSGTAKETQYF
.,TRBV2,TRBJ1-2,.,TGTGCCAGCACAGGGAACTATGGCTACACCTTC,CASTGNYGYTF
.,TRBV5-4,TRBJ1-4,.,TGTGCCAGCAGCTTGGGCAGGACTAATGAAAAACTGTTTTTT,CASSLGRTNEKLFF
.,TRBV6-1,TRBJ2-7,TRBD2,TGTGCCAGCAGTCGTGGGGGGGGGAGCTCCTACGAGCAGTACTTC,CASSRGGGSSYEQYF
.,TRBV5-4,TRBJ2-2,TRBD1,TGTGCCAGCAGGGACAGGGCCGGGACCGGGGAGCTGTTTTTT,CASRDRAGTGELFF
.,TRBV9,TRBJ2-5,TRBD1,TGTGCCAGCAGCGTCGGACAGGGCACTAGGGAGACCCAGTACTTC,CASSVGQGTRETQYF
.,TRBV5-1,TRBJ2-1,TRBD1,TGCGCCAGCAGCCCCGGTCCGGGACAGGGCTACAATGAGCAGTTCTTC,CASSPGPGQGYNEQFF
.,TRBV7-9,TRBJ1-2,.,TGTGCCAGCAGCTCGAACAATTTAGAACAGGAGTCTAACTATGGCTACACCTTC,CASSSNNLEQESNYGYTF
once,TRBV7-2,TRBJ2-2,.,TGTGCCAGCAGCTTAGTGGGCGAGAGGGGGGAGCTGTTTTTT,CASSLVGERGELFF
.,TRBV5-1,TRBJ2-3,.,TGCGCCAGCAGCTTGGACAGGGCGGGAACAGATACGCAGTATTTT,CASSLDRAGTDTQYF
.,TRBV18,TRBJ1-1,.,TGTGCCAGCTCTCTACAGGTGAACACTGAAGCTTTCTTT,CASSLQVNTEAFF
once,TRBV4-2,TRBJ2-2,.,TGTGCCAGCAGCCCCGAAGGGGGGGCGCGAAACACCGGGGAGCTGTTTTTT,CASSPEGGARNTGELFF
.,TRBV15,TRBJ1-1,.,TGTGCCACCAGCACCCTAGGGACAAGGGGGGGCACTGAAGCTTTCTTT,CATSTLGTRGGTEAFF
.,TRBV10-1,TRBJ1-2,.,TGCGCCAGCAGTGATTCCGGGTGGAATGGCTACACCTTC,CASSDSGWNGYTF
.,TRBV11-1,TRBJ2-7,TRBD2,TGTGCCAGCAGCGCGTTACTAGCGGGGAAGGACGAGCAGTACTTC,CASSALLAGKDEQYF
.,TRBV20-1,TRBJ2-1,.,TGCAGTGCAGGAAGTAGCGGCGAGCAGTTCTTC,CSAGSSGEQFF
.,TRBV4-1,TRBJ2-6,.,TGCGCCAGCAGCCAACCCCAGGGGCCGGGCTCTGGGGCCAACGTCCTGACTTTC,CASSQPQGPGSGANVLTF
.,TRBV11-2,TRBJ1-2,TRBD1,TGTGCCAGCAGCTCGTCGACAGGGGCGGGTGGCTACACCTTC,CASSSSTGAGGYTF
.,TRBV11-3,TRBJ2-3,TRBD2,TGTGCCAGCAGCCAACGACCCCGACTAGCGGGATCAACAGATACGCAGTATTTT,CASSQRPRLAGSTDTQYF